This T cell receptor beta chain comes out of a study of blood T cell repertoires in COVID-19 (dated by TCRdb to the early 2020s). Study-wide context: Samples from collaborators originated in the United States, Italy and Spain and spanned both the acute and convalescent phases of COVID-19. The prospective study material was composed of cDNA or gDNA derived from T cells, B-cell-depleted T cells, or PBMCs. Subjects who had been exposed to COVID-19, were actively infected with it, or had recovered from it provided the deeply sampled blood TCRbeta repertoires that made up the dataset. The repertoires were made available in a free public database intended to serve as a resource for research on the immune response to SARS-CoV-2. Samples came from the ongoing ImmuneRACE study (first 160 participants) plus 1,254 subjects from 6 global collaborators. Sample metadata almost always included a de-identified subject ID, COVID-19 status, age in years and sex. Where HLA class I and class II types were available, the types were taken from metadata supplied by the sample provider, not from assay-based typing.

Of note for this clone: Its antigen is still unknown. No much larger clone exists at a distance of one base, and base qualities are not known.

The CDR3 goes from the cysteine to the phenylalanine over 15 residues. The sequence is cut down to CDR3 DNA, 45 bases in frame from base 1. V is pared back by 2 bases and J by 1 base, with 11 bases lying between the germline termini. Via the germline V gene (reference sequence), CDR1 is LNHDA and CDR2 SQIVND. Overall study results and their limits: The quantity of clinical and demographic metadata differed by source and by participant and was supplied without curation.

Participants in the prospective study were aged roughly 18 to 95 years, lived in 20 to 30 United States geographic areas, and enrolled through a virtual design. In the prospective study, cohorts were assigned on the basis of participant-reported clinical history obtained from a screening survey and a study questionnaire. Recovered participants in ImmuneRACE Cohort 3 were defined by two consecutive negative NP/OP PCR tests, clearance by a healthcare professional, or resolution of symptoms. Each participant in the prospective study had whole blood, serum and a nasopharyngeal or oropharyngeal swab collected by mobile phlebotomists. Additional blood draws and questionnaires over an approximately two-month period could optionally be provided by prospective study participants. Prospective study blood samples were shipped either frozen or at room temperature before DNA extraction. The immunoSEQ Assay, a bias-controlled multiplex PCR, was used to amplify TCRbeta CDR3 regions from genomic DNA. Per the original workflow: Within the assay, amplification of reference gene primers was used to estimate how many nucleated cells each sample contained. To quantify the absolute abundance of each unique TCRbeta CDR3 rearrangement, sequence reads were collapsed and filtered. Productive Simpson clonality was computed per sample as the square root of Simpson's diversity index over productive rearrangements. This immuneACCESS table, as held by TCRdb, lists in-frame sequences with V and J called but not all clones. Of the missing ones, under half trace to an unresolved V gene in checked studies; the others have no known cause. V and J calls and clone size follow that table, whereas D and trimming were derived from the DNA. A total of 290,000 or so clones appear in this sample, roughly 86% of them only once. The ten largest clones take up roughly 2.6% of the sample.

The chain was built from TRBV19 and TRBJ1-1; the best D guess is TRBD1, with 6 bases matching. The origin of this receptor is a woman under 30 who had recovered from COVID-19. Sequencing was performed on PBMCs or T cells enriched from blood (not recorded which). DNA sequence: TGTGCCAGTAGTATACGCCCACAGGGGAACACTGAAGCTTTCTTT. Translated, this is CASSIRPQGNTEAFF.